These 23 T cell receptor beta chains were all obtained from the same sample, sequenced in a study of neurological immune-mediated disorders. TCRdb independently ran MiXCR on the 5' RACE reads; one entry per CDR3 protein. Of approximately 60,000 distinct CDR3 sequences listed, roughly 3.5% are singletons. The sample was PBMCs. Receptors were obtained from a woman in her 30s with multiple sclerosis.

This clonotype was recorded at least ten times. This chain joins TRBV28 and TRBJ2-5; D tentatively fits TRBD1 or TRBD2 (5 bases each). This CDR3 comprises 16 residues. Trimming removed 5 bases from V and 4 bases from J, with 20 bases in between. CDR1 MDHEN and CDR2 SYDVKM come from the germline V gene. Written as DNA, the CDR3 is TGTGCCAGCAGTGGGACCAATGGGCGAGGGTTAGAGACCCAGTACTTC. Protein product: CASSGTNGRGLETQYF.

CDR3 loop: CASSPRGLADNEQFF. CDR3 coding DNA: TGTGCCAGCAGCCCGAGGGGACTAGCGGACAATGAGCAGTTCTTC. This chain links TRBV12-3 or TRBV12-4 with TRBJ2-1, with 11 bases lining up with TRBD2. The CDR3 totals 15 residues. Trimming removed 6 bases from V and 5 bases from J; junction bases left unmatched: 6.

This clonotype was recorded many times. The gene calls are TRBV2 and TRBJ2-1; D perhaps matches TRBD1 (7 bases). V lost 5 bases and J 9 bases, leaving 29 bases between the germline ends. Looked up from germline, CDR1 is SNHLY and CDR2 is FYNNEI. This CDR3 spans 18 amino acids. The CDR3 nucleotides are TGTGCCAGCAGTATGGACCGCACAGGGGTCGGCGGGAATCTTGAGCAGTTCTTC. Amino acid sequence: CASSMDRTGVGGNLEQFF.

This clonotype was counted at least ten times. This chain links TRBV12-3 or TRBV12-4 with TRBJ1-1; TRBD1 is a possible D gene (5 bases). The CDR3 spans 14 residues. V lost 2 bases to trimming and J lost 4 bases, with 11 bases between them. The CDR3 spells CASSLMVRGTEAFF. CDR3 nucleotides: TGTGCCAGCAGTTTAATGGTGAGGGGCACTGAAGCTTTCTTT.

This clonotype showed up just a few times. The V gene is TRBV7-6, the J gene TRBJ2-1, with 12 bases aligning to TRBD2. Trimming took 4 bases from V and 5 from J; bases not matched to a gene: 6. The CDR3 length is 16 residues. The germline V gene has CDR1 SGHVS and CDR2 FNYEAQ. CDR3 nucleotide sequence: TGTGCCAGCAGCTGGCTAGCGGGGGGGCCCCACAATGAGCAGTTCTTC. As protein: CASSWLAGGPHNEQFF.

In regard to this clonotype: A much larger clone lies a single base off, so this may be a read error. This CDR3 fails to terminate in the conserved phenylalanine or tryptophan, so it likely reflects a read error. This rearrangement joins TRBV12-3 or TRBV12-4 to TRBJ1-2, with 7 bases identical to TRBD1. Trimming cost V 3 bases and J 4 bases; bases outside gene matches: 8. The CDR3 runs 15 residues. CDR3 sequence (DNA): TGTGCCAGCAGTTTTCGCCGGGACAGTTTCTATGGCTACACCTGC. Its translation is CASSFRRDSFYGYTC.

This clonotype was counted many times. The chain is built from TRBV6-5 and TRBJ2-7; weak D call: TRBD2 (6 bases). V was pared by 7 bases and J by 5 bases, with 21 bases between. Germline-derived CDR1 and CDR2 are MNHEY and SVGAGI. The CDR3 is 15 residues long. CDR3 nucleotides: TGTGCCAGCAAAAGTAACCCGGGACTGTCGGACGAGCAGTACTTC. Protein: CASKSNPGLSDEQYF.

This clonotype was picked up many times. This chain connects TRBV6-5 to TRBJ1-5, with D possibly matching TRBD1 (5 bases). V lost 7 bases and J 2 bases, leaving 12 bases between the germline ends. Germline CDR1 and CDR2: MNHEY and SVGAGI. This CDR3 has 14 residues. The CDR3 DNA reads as TGTGCCAGCAAGTCTGGGACGGGCAATCAGCCCCAGCATTTT. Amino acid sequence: CASKSGTGNQPQHF.

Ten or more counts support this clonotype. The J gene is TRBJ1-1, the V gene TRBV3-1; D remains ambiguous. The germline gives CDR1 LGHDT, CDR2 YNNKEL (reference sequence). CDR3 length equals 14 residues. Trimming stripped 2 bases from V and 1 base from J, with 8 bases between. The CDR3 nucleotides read TGTGCCAGCAGCCAATCTGGCCAGAACACTGAAGCTTTCTTT. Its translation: CASSQSGQNTEAFF.

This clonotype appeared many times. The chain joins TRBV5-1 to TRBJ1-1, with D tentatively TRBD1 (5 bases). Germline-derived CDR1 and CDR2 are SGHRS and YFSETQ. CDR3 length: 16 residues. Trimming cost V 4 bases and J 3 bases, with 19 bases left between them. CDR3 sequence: CASSQATDTYDTEAFF. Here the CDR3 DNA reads TGCGCCAGCAGCCAAGCCACGGACACCTATGACACTGAAGCTTTCTTT.

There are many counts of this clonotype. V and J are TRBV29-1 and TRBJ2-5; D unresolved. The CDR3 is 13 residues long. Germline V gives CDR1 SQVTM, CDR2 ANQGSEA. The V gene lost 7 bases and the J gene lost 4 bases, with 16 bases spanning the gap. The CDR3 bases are TGCAGCGCCAAGAATTTTGGACCAGAGACCCAGTACTTC. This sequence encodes CSAKNFGPETQYF.

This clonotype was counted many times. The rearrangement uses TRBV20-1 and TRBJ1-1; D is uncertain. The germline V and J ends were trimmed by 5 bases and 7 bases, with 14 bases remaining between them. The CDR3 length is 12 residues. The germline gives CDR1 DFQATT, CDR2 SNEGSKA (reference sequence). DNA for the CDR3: TGCAGTGCTTCGGGGTGGGTACGTGAAGCTTTCTTT. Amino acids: CSASGWVREAFF.

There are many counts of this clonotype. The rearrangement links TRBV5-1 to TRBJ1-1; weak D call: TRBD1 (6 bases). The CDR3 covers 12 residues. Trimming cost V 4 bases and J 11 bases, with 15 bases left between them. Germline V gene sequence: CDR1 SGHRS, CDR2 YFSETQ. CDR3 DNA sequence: TGCGCCAGCAGCACCCCGCAGGGGCGGGCTTTCTTT. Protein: CASSTPQGRAFF.

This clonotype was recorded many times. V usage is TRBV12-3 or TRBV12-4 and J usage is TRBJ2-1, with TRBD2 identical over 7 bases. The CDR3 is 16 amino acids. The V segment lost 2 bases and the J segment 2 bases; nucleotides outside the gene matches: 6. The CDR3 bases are TGTGCCAGCAGTTTAAACACGGGAGGCCCCTACAATGAGCAGTTCTTC. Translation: CASSLNTGGPYNEQFF.

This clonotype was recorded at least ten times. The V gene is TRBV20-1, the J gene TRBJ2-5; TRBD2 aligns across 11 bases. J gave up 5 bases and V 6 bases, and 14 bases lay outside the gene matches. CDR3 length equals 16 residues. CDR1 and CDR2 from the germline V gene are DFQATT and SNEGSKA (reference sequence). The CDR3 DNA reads TGCAGTGCGCCACACTCACTAGCGGGGGTCTGGGAGACCCAGTACTTC. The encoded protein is CSAPHSLAGVWETQYF.

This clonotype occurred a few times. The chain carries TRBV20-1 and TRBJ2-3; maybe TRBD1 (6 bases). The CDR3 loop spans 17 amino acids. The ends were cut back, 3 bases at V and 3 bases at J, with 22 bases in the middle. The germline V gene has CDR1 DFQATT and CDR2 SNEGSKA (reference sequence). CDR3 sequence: CSARVSGQGGRTDTQYF. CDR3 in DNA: TGCAGTGCTAGGGTGTCAGGCCAAGGGGGTCGGACAGATACGCAGTATTTT.

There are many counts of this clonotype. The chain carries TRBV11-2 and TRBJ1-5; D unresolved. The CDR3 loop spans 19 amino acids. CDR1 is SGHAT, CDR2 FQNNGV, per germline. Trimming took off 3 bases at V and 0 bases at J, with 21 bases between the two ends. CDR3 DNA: TGTGCCAGCAGCTTTAGAAAGCCTGGAAGGCGGCATAGCAATCAGCCCCAGCATTTT. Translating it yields CASSFRKPGRRHSNQPQHF.

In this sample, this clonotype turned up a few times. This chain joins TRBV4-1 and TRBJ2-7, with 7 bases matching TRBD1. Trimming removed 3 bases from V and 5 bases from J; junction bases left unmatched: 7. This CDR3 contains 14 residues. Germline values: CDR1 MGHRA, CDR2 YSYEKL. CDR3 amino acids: CASSQVQGTHEQYF. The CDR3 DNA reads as TGCGCCAGCAGCCAGGTACAGGGGACCCACGAGCAGTACTTC.

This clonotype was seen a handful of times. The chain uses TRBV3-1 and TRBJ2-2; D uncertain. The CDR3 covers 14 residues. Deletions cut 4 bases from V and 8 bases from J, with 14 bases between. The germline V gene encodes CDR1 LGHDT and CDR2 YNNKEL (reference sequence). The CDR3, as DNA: TGTGCCAGCAGCCTTCTCAGATCTGGTGGGGAGCTGTTTTTT. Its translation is CASSLLRSGGELFF.

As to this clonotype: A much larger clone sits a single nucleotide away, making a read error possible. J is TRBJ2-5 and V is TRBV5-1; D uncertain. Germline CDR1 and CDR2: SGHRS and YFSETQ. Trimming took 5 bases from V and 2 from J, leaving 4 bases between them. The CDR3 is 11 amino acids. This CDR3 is CASREQETQYF. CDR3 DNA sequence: TGCGCCAGCAGAGAGCAAGAGACCCAGTACTTC.

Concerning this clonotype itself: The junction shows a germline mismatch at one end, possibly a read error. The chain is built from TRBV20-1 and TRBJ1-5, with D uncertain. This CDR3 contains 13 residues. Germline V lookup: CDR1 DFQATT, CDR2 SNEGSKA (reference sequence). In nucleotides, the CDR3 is TGCAGTGCGCGCCCCACCGGCAATCAGCCCCAGAATTTT. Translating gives CSARPTGNQPQNF.

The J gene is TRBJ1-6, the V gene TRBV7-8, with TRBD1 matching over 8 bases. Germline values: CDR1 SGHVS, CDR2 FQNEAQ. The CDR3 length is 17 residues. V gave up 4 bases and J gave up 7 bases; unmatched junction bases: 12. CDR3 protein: CASSSLGTGIGNSPLHF. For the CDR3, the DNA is TGTGCCAGCAGCTCACTCGGGACAGGCATAGGCAATTCACCCCTCCACTTT.

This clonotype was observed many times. CDR3: CASSYGRGIWNTEAFF. CDR3 nucleotide sequence: TGTGCCAGCAGTTACGGCAGGGGCATCTGGAACACTGAAGCTTTCTTT. The chain couples TRBV6-5 to TRBJ1-1; maybe TRBD1 (6 bases). Trimming pared 2 bases from V and 1 base from J, leaving 14 bases between. Germline V gene sequence: CDR1 MNHEY, CDR2 SVGAGI. This CDR3 comprises 16 residues.